The 23 T cell receptor beta chains presented below share a single source sample, sequenced in a study of cytomegalovirus exposure and HLA in healthy donors (dated by TCRdb to about 2017). Library creation used the immunoSEQ multiplex PCR assay. For the multiplex PCR, a mixture combining 60 forward primers for TCR Vbeta segments and 13 reverse primers for TCR Jbeta segments was used. TCRdb mirrors the immuneACCESS table, restricted to in-frame sequences. Some clones are absent from its copies; in checked studies, under half trace to an unresolved V gene, and the reason for the others is unknown. Counted in this sample were more than 95,000 clones; roughly a tenth of them appeared once. Roughly 4.2% of the sample comes from the top ten. The sample was PBMCs. The receptors derive from a young woman in good health and CMV-seropositive.

This clone was detected a few times. The chain uses TRBV28 and TRBJ1-1, with D possibly being TRBD1 (6 bases). The CDR3 consists of 11 residues. Trimming took 6 bases from V and 10 from J, leaving 12 bases between them. The germline V gene encodes CDR1 MDHEN and CDR2 SYDVKM. The CDR3 DNA follows: TGTGCCAGCAGGGAGCTAGGGGGAGCTTTCTTT. Its protein is CASRELGGAFF. The full variable domain, with the rest looked up from reference TRBV28 and TRBJ1-1, is DVKVTQSSRYLVKRTGEKVFLECVQDMDHENMFWYRQDPGLGLRLIYFSYDVKMKEKGDIPEGYSVSREKKERFSLILESASTNQTSMYLCASRELGGAFFGQGTRLTVV.

The rearrangement joins TRBV19 to TRBJ2-1, with TRBD2 matching over 14 bases. V shed 3 bases and J 7 bases; nucleotides not matched to a gene: 11. The length of the CDR3 is 18 residues. Germline CDR1 reads LNHDA; CDR2 reads SQIVND (reference sequence). CDR3 in DNA: TGTGCCAGTAGTATGGTTGGGGGACTAGCGGGAGTGGGTAATGAGCAGTTCTTC. Its translation is CASSMVGGLAGVGNEQFF.

This clone was observed a handful of times. The CDR3 DNA is TGTGCCAGCAGTAGAGGGACCGGGGAGCTGTTTTTT. It yields the protein CASSRGTGELFF. The V and J genes are TRBV6-1 and TRBJ2-2; D possibly corresponds to TRBD2 (5 bases). Looked up from germline, CDR1 is MNHNS and CDR2 is SASEGT. Deletions cut 5 bases from V and 5 bases from J, with 6 bases between. This CDR3 region has 12 residues.

This rearrangement joins TRBV5-6 to TRBJ2-7; TRBD1 matches at 10 bases. Per germline, CDR1 SGHDT and CDR2 YYEEEE. The CDR3 spans 12 residues. Trimming cost V 4 bases and J 6 bases; bases outside gene matches: 1. The CDR3 sequence is CASSRDRGEQYF. The CDR3 DNA follows: TGTGCCAGCAGCCGGGACAGGGGCGAGCAGTACTTC. Complete variable domain (other parts from reference TRBV5-6 and TRBJ2-7): DAGVTQSPTHLIKTRGQQVTLRCSPKSGHDTVSWYQQALGQGPQFIFQYYEEEERQRGNFPDRFSGHQFPNYSSELNVNALLLGDSALYLCASSRDRGEQYFGPGTRLTVT.

This clone was picked up a small number of times. V usage is TRBV6-1 and J usage is TRBJ2-7, with unresolved D. Trimming removed 3 bases from V and 6 bases from J, with 6 bases in between. CDR3 length: 11 amino acids. Looked up from germline, CDR1 is MNHNS and CDR2 is SASEGT. CDR3 amino acids: CASSDGAEQYF. Written as DNA, the CDR3 is TGTGCCAGCAGTGATGGAGCCGAGCAGTACTTC.

The chain recombines TRBV16 with TRBJ1-5; D is possibly TRBD1 (5 bases). The CDR3 runs 14 residues. Germline V CDR1 and CDR2: KGHSY, FQNENV. V lost 0 bases to trimming and J lost 6 bases, with 9 bases between them. The CDR3 DNA follows: TGTGCCAGCAGCCAATCCGCCGACAGTCAGCCCCAGCATTTT. It specifies CASSQSADSQPQHF. Full variable domain (missing parts from reference TRBV16 and TRBJ1-5): GEEVAQTPKHLVRGEGQKAKLYCAPIKGHSYVFWYQQVLKNEFKFLISFQNENVFDETGMPKERFSAKCLPNSPCSLEIQATKLEDSAVYFCASSQSADSQPQHFGDGTRLSIL.

The table lists this clone with a few counts. The chain couples TRBV29-1 to TRBJ2-7; possibly TRBD2 for D (5 bases). Trimming took 4 bases from V and 3 from J, leaving 13 bases between them. Per germline, CDR1 SQVTM and CDR2 ANQGSEA. This CDR3 region has 13 residues. The CDR3 is CSVGSRRNYEQYF. In nucleotides, the CDR3 is TGCAGCGTTGGTTCCCGGAGGAACTACGAGCAGTACTTC.

This clone was counted a few times. V and J are TRBV5-6 and TRBJ1-1, with 9 bases matching TRBD1. The ends lost 4 bases at V and 11 bases at J; junction bases unmatched: 15. The CDR3 is 15 residues long. CDR1 SGHDT and CDR2 YYEEEE come from the germline V gene. The CDR3 loop reads CASSTKMVTGGLAFF. DNA of the CDR3: TGTGCCAGCAGCACAAAGATGGTGACAGGGGGTCTGGCTTTCTTT. Based on the CDR3 plus reference TRBV5-6 and TRBJ1-1, the full variable domain is DAGVTQSPTHLIKTRGQQVTLRCSPKSGHDTVSWYQQALGQGPQFIFQYYEEEERQRGNFPDRFSGHQFPNYSSELNVNALLLGDSALYLCASSTKMVTGGLAFFGQGTRLTVV.

This clone was observed a handful of times. The genes are TRBV18 and TRBJ1-1; 12 bases are a match to TRBD1. The germline V gene encodes CDR1 KGHSH and CDR2 LQKENI. This CDR3 contains 15 residues. Trimming cost V 5 bases and J 7 bases; bases outside gene matches: 8. CDR3: CASSGDRGLIGEAFF. DNA for the CDR3: TGTGCCAGCTCAGGGGACAGGGGGCTCATTGGTGAAGCTTTCTTT.

V is TRBV2 and J is TRBJ1-5; D is uncertain. Germline loops: CDR1 SNHLY, CDR2 FYNNEI. V was clipped by 6 bases and J by 4 bases, with 7 bases between them. The CDR3 extends over 12 amino acids. The CDR3 bases are TGTGCCAGCAGACTGGAGAATCAGCCCCAGCATTTT. Translation gives CASRLENQPQHF.

The chain combines TRBV5-4 with TRBJ2-7, with D hard to call. Germline V gene lookup returns CDR1 SGHNT and CDR2 YYREEE (reference sequence). The V and J ends lost 4 bases and 3 bases respectively, with 20 bases between them. This CDR3 spans 16 amino acids. The CDR3 loop reads CASSEQTDTYYYEQYF. The CDR3 region has the DNA TGTGCCAGCAGCGAGCAGACGGATACATACTACTACGAGCAGTACTTC.

The gene calls are TRBV9 and TRBJ2-5; tentatively, D is TRBD2 (6 bases). With 3 bases removed from V and 0 bases from J, the gap between germline ends came to 9 bases. The CDR3 loop spans 14 amino acids. In germline, CDR1 is SGDLS, CDR2 YYNGEE. The CDR3: CASSAGSYQETQYF. As DNA, the CDR3 is TGTGCCAGCAGCGCCGGGAGTTACCAAGAGACCCAGTACTTC. Looking up the rest from reference TRBV9 and TRBJ2-5 gives the full variable domain: DSGVTQTPKHLITATGQRVTLRCSPRSGDLSVYWYQQSLDQGLQFLIQYYNGEERAKGNILERFSAQQFPDLHSELNLSSLELGDSALYFCASSAGSYQETQYFGPGTRLLVL.

This clone was seen a few times. This chain uses TRBV19 with TRBJ2-3; TRBD2 matches at 13 bases. CDR3 length: 15 amino acids. Germline values: CDR1 LNHDA, CDR2 SQIVND (reference sequence). J gave up 6 bases and V 6 bases, and 6 bases lay outside the gene matches. CDR3 amino acids: CASRRTSGSGDTQYF. In DNA form, the CDR3 reads TGTGCCAGTAGGCGGACTAGCGGGAGCGGGGATACGCAGTATTTT.

The CDR3, as DNA: TGTGCCAGCAGTGCTAGCGGGAGCGCCCGATACGAGCAGTACTTC. Protein sequence: CASSASGSARYEQYF. The chain joins TRBV13 to TRBJ2-7; 10 nucleotides match TRBD2. The CDR3 loop spans 15 amino acids. With 6 bases clipped from V and 4 bases from J, the junction kept 9 bases outside the gene matches. From germline, CDR1 is PRHDT and CDR2 FYEKMQ (reference sequence).

In this sample, this clone turned up a few times. The chain combines TRBV5-1 with TRBJ2-1; 8 nucleotides align to TRBD2. Germline lookup yields CDR1 SGHRS and CDR2 YFSETQ. V was pared by 10 bases and J by 8 bases, with 17 bases of the junction left unmatched. The CDR3 consists of 15 residues. CDR3 amino acids: CAHLRPGGGWDEQFF. The CDR3 bases are TGCGCCCATCTACGTCCGGGAGGGGGTTGGGATGAGCAGTTCTTC.

This clone was found a few times. J is TRBJ1-1 and V is TRBV5-5, with 7 bases lining up with TRBD1. Per the germline V gene, CDR1 is SGHKS and CDR2 is YYEKEE (reference sequence). V lost 3 bases, J lost 4 bases, and 9 bases stayed unmatched. CDR3 length equals 15 residues. CDR3 DNA: TGTGCCAGCAGCTGGGGCAGGGGGAGAGGCACTGAAGCTTTCTTT. Translation gives CASSWGRGRGTEAFF. Full variable domain (remainder filled in from reference TRBV5-5 and TRBJ1-1): DAGVTQSPTHLIKTRGQQVTLRCSPISGHKSVSWYQQVLGQGPQFIFQYYEKEERGRGNFPDRFSARQFPNYSSELNVNALLLGDSALYLCASSWGRGRGTEAFFGQGTRLTVV.

This chain joins TRBV18 and TRBJ1-3; D call uncertain. CDR3 length: 13 amino acids. Germline V gene sequence: CDR1 KGHSH, CDR2 LQKENI. Trimming pared 3 bases from V and 4 bases from J, leaving 7 bases between. The CDR3 DNA is TGTGCCAGCTCACCGGTCCTAGGAAACACCATATATTTT. Translation gives CASSPVLGNTIYF.

This chain links TRBV5-1 with TRBJ2-5; D uncertain. Matching the DNA end better, TRBJ2-7 makes the J call doubtful. The CDR3 extends over 14 amino acids. Per germline, CDR1 SGHRS and CDR2 YFSETQ. The CDR3 reads CASSFAPSSYEQYF. In DNA, the CDR3 is TGCGCCAGCAGCTTTGCACCCTCTTCCTACGAGCAGTACTTC.

The chain is built from TRBV19 and TRBJ1-1, with 8 nucleotides matching TRBD1. This CDR3 contains 15 residues. V lost 6 bases and J lost 5; bases outside the gene matches: 11. Germline loops: CDR1 LNHDA, CDR2 SQIVND (reference sequence). The DNA of the CDR3 is TGTGCCAGTAGGGACTTCACAGGGGGTTATACTGAAGCTTTCTTT. Protein product: CASRDFTGGYTEAFF.

To note about this clone: Other DNA sequences of this sample code for an identical CDR3. The rearrangement joins TRBV6-5 to TRBJ2-5; D is possibly TRBD2 (5 bases). The CDR3 runs 14 residues. Between the trimmed V and J ends, which lost 0 bases and 5 bases, there was a span of 10 bases. CDR1 MNHEY and CDR2 SVGAGI come from the germline V gene. The CDR3 protein is CASSYSEGRETQYF. In DNA, the CDR3 is TGTGCCAGCAGTTACTCTGAGGGAAGGGAGACCCAGTACTTC.

The chain combines TRBV5-1 with TRBJ1-1; no definite D call. CDR1 is SGHRS, CDR2 YFSETQ, per germline. There are 17 residues in the CDR3. Trimming stripped 2 bases from V and 0 bases from J, with 17 bases between. The CDR3 sequence: CASSLESGKYMNTEAFF. CDR3 sequence (DNA): TGCGCCAGCAGCTTAGAATCAGGAAAATATATGAACACTGAAGCTTTCTTT.

This clone was counted between two and nine times. The chain uses TRBV11-1 and TRBJ2-1; D gene ambiguous. Germline V gene sequence: CDR1 SGHAT, CDR2 FQDESV (reference sequence). CDR3 length: 12 amino acids. V gave up 1 base and J gave up 7 bases, with 5 bases separating them. CDR3 in amino acids: CASSLVENEQFF. CDR3 bases: TGTGCCAGCAGCTTAGTGGAGAATGAGCAGTTCTTC.

This clone has more than one count but fewer than ten. V and J are TRBV6-5 and TRBJ1-6; D gene ambiguous. Looked up from germline, CDR1 is MNHEY and CDR2 is SVGAGI. V lost 5 bases and J lost 12, with 11 bases in between. The CDR3 totals 12 residues. CDR3 amino acids: CASSLWTGPLHF. CDR3 nucleotide sequence: TGTGCCAGCAGTCTCTGGACTGGACCCCTCCACTTT.